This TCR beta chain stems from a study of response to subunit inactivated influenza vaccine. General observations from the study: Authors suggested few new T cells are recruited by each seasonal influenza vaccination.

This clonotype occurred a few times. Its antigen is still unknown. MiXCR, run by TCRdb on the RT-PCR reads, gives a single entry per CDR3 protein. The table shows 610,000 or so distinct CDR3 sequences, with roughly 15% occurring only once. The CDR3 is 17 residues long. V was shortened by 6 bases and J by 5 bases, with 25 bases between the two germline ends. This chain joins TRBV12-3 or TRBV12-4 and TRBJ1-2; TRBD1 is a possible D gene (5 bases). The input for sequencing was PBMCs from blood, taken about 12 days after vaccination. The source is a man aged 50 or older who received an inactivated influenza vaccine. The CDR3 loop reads CASSLRWTRESRYGYTF. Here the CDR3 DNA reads TGTGCCAGCAGCCTTCGCTGGACAAGGGAGTCTAGATATGGCTACACCTTC.